What follows are 17 T cell receptor beta chains derived from one specimen sequenced in a study of neurological immune-mediated disorders. TCRdb independently ran MiXCR on the 5' RACE reads; one entry per CDR3 protein. The sample has fewer than 45,000 distinct CDR3 sequences; over 6% are singletons. Sequencing was done on a sample of CD4+ T cells from blood. The source is a woman aged 40 to 55 in good health.

The table lists this clonotype with many counts. In nucleotides, the CDR3 is TGCAGCGTTGTGTTGTGGGGGGACTATGGCTACACCTTC. The encoded protein is CSVVLWGDYGYTF. The chain links TRBV29-1 to TRBJ1-2; D perhaps matches TRBD1 (5 bases). CDR1 and CDR2 (germline): SQVTM, ANQGSEA. CDR3 length: 13 residues. The V end lost 4 bases, the J end lost 3 bases, and 12 bases lay between the germline ends.

This clonotype was seen at least ten times. The rearrangement uses TRBV20-1 and TRBJ2-6, with D tentatively TRBD1 (6 bases). The CDR3 is 16 residues long. Trimming removed 5 bases at V and 0 bases at J, with 14 bases between. Germline V gene data show CDR1 as DFQATT and CDR2 as SNEGSKA (reference sequence). CDR3 region: CSAEGHSSSGANVLTF. CDR3 DNA sequence: TGCAGTGCTGAGGGACATTCGAGCTCTGGGGCCAACGTCCTGACTTTC.

This clonotype appeared many times. J is TRBJ2-5 and V is TRBV20-1; 9 bases are shared with TRBD1. J lost 4 bases, V lost 7 bases, and 10 bases had no gene match. The CDR3 is 14 residues long. CDR1 DFQATT and CDR2 SNEGSKA come from the germline V gene (reference sequence). In nucleotides, the CDR3 is TGCAGTGTTCGGACAGGGGTGTCGGCAGAGACCCAGTACTTC. Translating gives CSVRTGVSAETQYF.

This clonotype showed up many times. The rearrangement uses TRBV20-1 and TRBJ2-7; 8 nucleotides agree with TRBD2. V gave up 8 bases and J gave up 6 bases; unmatched junction bases: 15. The germline V gene has CDR1 DFQATT and CDR2 SNEGSKA (reference sequence). There are 14 residues in the CDR3. This CDR3 reads CSTTKSGSMGEQYF. The CDR3 region has the DNA TGCAGTACAACCAAGAGCGGGAGTATGGGCGAGCAGTACTTC.

This clonotype appeared many times. The chain joins TRBV5-1 to TRBJ2-7; D is tentatively TRBD1 or TRBD2 (6 bases each). The germline V gene encodes CDR1 SGHRS and CDR2 YFSETQ. V lost 2 bases to trimming and J lost 3 bases, with 15 bases between them. There are 15 residues in the CDR3. CDR3 loop: CASSLTRGLLYEQYF. DNA of the CDR3: TGCGCCAGCAGCTTAACCAGGGGACTCCTCTACGAGCAGTACTTC.

This clonotype was seen ten or more times. The chain is built from TRBV6-1 and TRBJ2-5; D not certain. V lost 4 bases and J 1 base, leaving 7 bases between the germline ends. Germline CDR1 is MNHNS and CDR2 is SASEGT. CDR3 length: 13 amino acids. CDR3 sequence: CASSGGVQETQYF. The CDR3 coding sequence is TGTGCCAGCAGTGGAGGCGTCCAAGAGACCCAGTACTTC.

In its sample, this clonotype was seen many times. The chain uses TRBV3-1 and TRBJ1-1, with D unresolved. V was trimmed by 6 bases and J by 8 bases, leaving 19 bases between them. The CDR3 extends over 14 amino acids. The germline V gene encodes CDR1 LGHDT and CDR2 YNNKEL (reference sequence). In DNA form, the CDR3 reads TGTGCCAGCAGTCCCGTTTTAAATATTGTCGAAGCTTTCTTT. It translates to CASSPVLNIVEAFF.

This clonotype has at least ten counts. V gene TRBV7-9 combines with J gene TRBJ1-5; D is possibly TRBD1 (5 bases). The CDR3 contains 18 residues. Per germline, CDR1 SEHNR and CDR2 FQNEAQ (reference sequence). V was trimmed by 1 base and J by 0 bases, leaving 16 bases between them. The CDR3 spells CASSLGGSGGNSNQPQHF. In DNA, the CDR3 is TGTGCCAGCAGCTTAGGGGGGAGCGGTGGGAATAGCAATCAGCCCCAGCATTTT.

This clonotype was seen many times. The chain links TRBV5-1 to TRBJ2-2, with D tentatively TRBD2 (6 bases). CDR1 is SGHRS and CDR2 is YFSETQ in the germline V gene. V was trimmed by 0 bases and J by 5 bases, leaving 11 bases between them. This CDR3 region has 15 residues. The CDR3 nucleotides are TGCGCCAGCAGCTTGGTCGCGGGGCCGACCGGGGAGCTGTTTTTT. Its protein product is CASSLVAGPTGELFF.

The sample holds many counts of this clonotype. The chain joins TRBV20-1 to TRBJ2-1; D is tentatively TRBD1 or TRBD2 (5 bases each). This CDR3 has 16 amino acids. Germline V gives CDR1 DFQATT, CDR2 SNEGSKA (reference sequence). V was clipped by 0 bases and J by 1 base, with 13 bases between them. CDR3 coding DNA: TGCAGTGCTAGAGATTATGAGGGGTATTCCTACAATGAGCAGTTCTTC. Translated: CSARDYEGYSYNEQFF.

V gene TRBV20-1 combines with J gene TRBJ2-3; a weak D match, TRBD2 (6 bases). The CDR3 has 18 amino acids. The germline V gene encodes CDR1 DFQATT and CDR2 SNEGSKA (reference sequence). V was cut by 0 bases and J by 3 bases, with 22 bases left in between. CDR3 sequence: CSARDLFSASGRTDTQYF. The CDR3 region has the DNA TGCAGTGCTAGAGATCTCTTTTCGGCCAGCGGGCGGACAGATACGCAGTATTTT.

In its sample, this clonotype was seen many times. The rearrangement uses TRBV3-1 and TRBJ1-2; the D gene is possibly TRBD1 (5 bases). This CDR3 is 15 amino acids long. Trimming pared 5 bases from V and 2 bases from J, leaving 15 bases between. Germline-derived CDR1 and CDR2 are LGHDT and YNNKEL (reference sequence). The chain's CDR3 is CASSAKGRVNYGYTF. The CDR3 DNA is TGTGCCAGCAGCGCTAAGGGGAGGGTGAACTATGGCTACACCTTC.

This clonotype was detected many times. The chain joins TRBV7-9 to TRBJ2-2; possibly TRBD1 for D (5 bases). V was clipped by 5 bases and J by 0 bases, with 10 bases between them. This CDR3 contains 15 residues. Germline V gene data show CDR1 as SEHNR and CDR2 as FQNEAQ (reference sequence). The CDR3 DNA reads TGTGCCAGCAGCCGGACATCCCCGAACACCGGGGAGCTGTTTTTT. It is translated as CASSRTSPNTGELFF.

This clonotype was observed many times. The chain is built from TRBV24-1 and TRBJ2-6, with a possible D match to TRBD2 (5 bases). The germline CDR1 and CDR2 sequences are KGHDR and SFDVKD. V lost 6 bases and J 2 bases, leaving 10 bases between the germline ends. CDR3 length: 15 residues. CDR3 region: CATSRGLPGANVLTF. The DNA of the CDR3 is TGTGCCACCAGTCGAGGGCTCCCTGGGGCCAACGTCCTGACTTTC.

There are many counts of this clonotype. J is TRBJ2-1 and V is TRBV28; TRBD2 agrees at 7 bases. The CDR3 runs 14 residues. V lost 7 bases and J lost 9; bases outside the gene matches: 12. Germline V gene lookup returns CDR1 MDHEN and CDR2 SYDVKM. CDR3 in DNA: TGTGCCAGCACTATAACCCCTAGCGGTCGTGAGCAGTTCTTC. Protein: CASTITPSGREQFF.

This chain links TRBV4-1 with TRBJ1-1; D not certain. V was cut by 0 bases and J by 4 bases, with 9 bases left in between. In germline, CDR1 is MGHRA, CDR2 YSYEKL. CDR3 length: 14 amino acids. This CDR3 is CASSQELSGTEAFF. CDR3 DNA: TGCGCCAGCAGCCAAGAATTATCGGGCACTGAAGCTTTCTTT.

The rearrangement joins TRBV21-1 to TRBJ2-5; TRBD1 was called by the table and not checked on the DNA. TRBV21-1 counts as a pseudogene. The CDR3 totals 17 residues. CDR3 in DNA: TGTGCCAACAGCAAAGCCCGACCAGGGGGGGAGAGGGAGACCCAGTACTTC. Its translation: CANSKARPGGERETQYF.